This TCR beta chain is drawn from a study of blood T cell repertoires in COVID-19. Study details: Both acute and convalescent COVID-19 samples were obtained from the United States, Italy and Spain. PBMCs, B-cell-depleted T cells, or T cells provided the cDNA or gDNA that made up the material.

Germline values: CDR1 GTSNPN, CDR2 SVGIG (reference sequence). There are 12 residues in the CDR3. V lost 0 bases, J lost 10 bases, and 12 bases lay in between. Original analysis: Amplified reference gene primers provided the basis for estimating nucleated cell counts. Method: immunoSEQ multiplex PCR; TCRdb's copy keeps in-frame clones and lacks some. That table gives V, J and clone size, and the DNA gave D and trimming. The sample lists over 250,000 clones, 87% occurring once. Source material: peripheral blood. The V gene is TRBV30, the J gene TRBJ1-1; maybe TRBD1 (6 bases). The clonotype comes from a woman in her 40s who had recovered from COVID-19. The CDR3 sequence: CAWSVRQGRAFF. The CDR3, as DNA: TGTGCCTGGAGTGTACGTCAGGGGCGAGCTTTCTTT.